What follows are 30 T cell receptor beta chains derived from one specimen sequenced in a study of Graves' ophthalmopathy and Graves' hyperthyroidism. RNA transcripts were the template, and TCR beta CDR3 regions were amplified from them. HTBI primers were used in a first-round RT-PCR, which preceded a second-round multiplex PCR. TCRdb reprocessed the multiplex PCR reads with MiXCR, giving one entry per CDR3 protein. The table shows approximately 330,000 distinct CDR3 sequences, with roughly 17% occurring only once. The sample was peripheral blood. These receptors came from an adult man with Graves' ophthalmopathy.

V and J are TRBV6-1 and TRBJ1-2; 9 bases match TRBD1. The V gene end was trimmed by 6 bases and the J gene end by 4 bases; junction bases not matched to a gene: 6. Germline lookup yields CDR1 MNHNS and CDR2 SASEGT. This CDR3 comprises 14 residues. CDR3 region: CASRDRGGGYGYTF. CDR3 nucleotide sequence: TGTGCCAGCAGGGACAGGGGTGGTGGCTATGGCTACACCTTC.

This clonotype came up many times. The J gene is TRBJ2-2, the V gene TRBV7-8; 9 positions agree with TRBD2. The CDR3 runs to 18 residues. Germline V gene data show CDR1 as SGHVS and CDR2 as FQNEAQ. Trimming removed 5 bases from V and 1 base from J; junction bases left unmatched: 11. Here the CDR3 DNA reads TGTGCCAGCAGCCGACGACAAATTAGCGGGAGGAACACCGGGGAGCTGTTTTTT. Protein product: CASSRRQISGRNTGELFF.

This clonotype was counted many times. The CDR3 loop is CASSQLDREDNSPLHF. As DNA, the CDR3 is TGTGCCAGCAGCCAACTCGACAGGGAGGATAATTCACCCCTCCACTTT. The V and J genes are TRBV4-2 and TRBJ1-6, with TRBD1 matching over 7 bases. J gave up 5 bases and V 2 bases, and 6 bases lay outside the gene matches. The CDR3 extends over 16 amino acids. Germline CDR1 LGHNA, CDR2 YNFKEQ.

This clonotype showed up many times. A much larger clone differs by one base, so this may be a read error. This chain uses TRBV12-3 or TRBV12-4 with TRBJ1-6; possibly TRBD1 for D (5 bases). This CDR3 region has 14 residues. CDR3 loop: CASSQGAYNSPLRF. The CDR3 DNA is TGTGCCAGCAGCCAAGGGGCCTATAATTCACCCCTCCGCTTT.

This clonotype was counted ten times or more. This chain uses TRBV7-9 with TRBJ1-6, with D perhaps matching TRBD1 (5 bases). The CDR3 is 15 residues long. V gave up 5 bases and J gave up 8 bases, with 16 bases separating them. CDR1 and CDR2 from the germline V gene are SEHNR and FQNEAQ (reference sequence). CDR3: CASSPGRTGDSPLHF. CDR3 in DNA: TGTGCCAGCAGCCCGGGACGGACTGGAGATTCACCCCTCCACTTT.

This clonotype showed up many times. The gene calls are TRBV20-1 and TRBJ2-7; TRBD1 matches 7 bases. CDR1 DFQATT and CDR2 SNEGSKA come from the germline V gene (reference sequence). V lost 6 bases and J lost 3; bases outside the gene matches: 8. CDR3 size: 13 residues. The CDR3 DNA reads TGCAGTGCGAGTGTAACAGGGGACTACGAGCAGTACTTC. Amino acid sequence: CSASVTGDYEQYF.

This clonotype was observed a few times. The chain combines TRBV10-2 with TRBJ2-5; the match to TRBD2 covers 9 bases. Per the germline V gene, CDR1 is WSHSY and CDR2 is SAAADI. V trimming: 6 bases; J trimming: 0 bases; junction bases outside the gene matches: 5. This CDR3 comprises 15 residues. The CDR3: CASSPTSGNQETQYF. The CDR3 DNA reads as TGCGCCAGCAGCCCGACTAGCGGAAACCAAGAGACCCAGTACTTC.

This clonotype has only a few counts. V and J are TRBV24-1 and TRBJ1-1; D not resolved. This CDR3 is 13 amino acids long. V was clipped by 5 bases and J by 1 base, with 7 bases between them. Germline CDR1 reads KGHDR; CDR2 reads SFDVKD. The CDR3 coding sequence is TGTGCCACCAGTGGATCCGCGAACACTGAAGCTTTCTTT. It encodes CATSGSANTEAFF.

This clonotype has a count of ten or more. V is TRBV5-1 and J is TRBJ2-5; TRBD1 matches 8 bases. Trimming took 7 bases from V and 1 from J; bases not matched to a gene: 12. In germline, CDR1 is SGHRS, CDR2 YFSETQ. The CDR3 loop spans 16 amino acids. CDR3 in amino acids: CASRPLTGGFQETQYF. As DNA, the CDR3 is TGCGCCAGCCGACCCCTAACAGGGGGATTCCAAGAGACCCAGTACTTC.

This clonotype was seen repeatedly, ten times or more. This chain uses TRBV7-2 with TRBJ1-2; D might be TRBD1 (5 bases). Germline CDR1 SGHTA, CDR2 FQGNSA. Trimming took off 5 bases at V and 0 bases at J, with 10 bases between the two ends. This CDR3 contains 14 residues. The CDR3 DNA is TGTGCCAGCAGCACCCCCAGGGCTAACTATGGCTACACCTTC. It translates to CASSTPRANYGYTF. Full variable domain (rest looked up from reference TRBV7-2 and TRBJ1-2): GAGVSQSPSNKVTEKGKDVELRCDPISGHTALYWYRQSLGQGLEFLIYFQGNSAPDKSGLPSDRFSAERTGGSVSTLTIQRTQQEDSAVYLCASSTPRANYGYTFGSGTRLTVV.

In its sample, this clonotype was seen many times. The chain joins TRBV7-9 to TRBJ2-7, with D unclear. V was trimmed by 5 bases and J by 2 bases, leaving 7 bases between them. The CDR3 extends over 12 amino acids. The germline CDR1 and CDR2 sequences are SEHNR and FQNEAQ (reference sequence). CDR3 in DNA: TGTGCCAGCAGCGGCGCTGCCTACGAGCAGTACTTC. Translation gives CASSGAAYEQYF. Using reference TRBV7-9 and TRBJ2-7 for the parts outside the CDR3, the full variable domain is DTGVSQNPRHKITKRGQNVTFRCDPISEHNRLYWYRQTLGQGPEFLTYFQNEAQLEKSRLLSDRFSAERPKGSFSTLEIQRTEQGDSAMYLCASSGAAYEQYFGPGTRLTVT.

Many counts were recorded for this clonotype. The CDR3 is CASSYGLIAGAQETQYF. CDR3 nucleotide sequence: TGTGCCAGCAGTTACGGGTTAATAGCGGGAGCCCAAGAGACCCAGTACTTC. The chain has TRBV6-5 and TRBJ2-5; TRBD2 agrees at 9 bases. The ends lost 2 bases at V and 1 base at J; junction bases unmatched: 8. CDR1 and CDR2 (germline): MNHEY, SVGAGI. The CDR3 sequence is 17 residues long.

This clonotype occurred a few times. The V call is TRBV11-2, the J call TRBJ2-2; no clear D gene. The CDR3 totals 15 residues. The germline V gene encodes CDR1 SGHAT and CDR2 FQNNGV. The ends were cut back, 6 bases at V and 1 base at J, with 12 bases in the middle. The CDR3 protein is CASRPISGNTGELFF. In nucleotides, the CDR3 is TGTGCCAGCAGACCCATTTCGGGGAACACCGGGGAGCTGTTTTTT.

This clonotype was observed at least ten times. One end of the junction fails to match germline, which may point to a read error. This chain connects TRBV27 to TRBJ1-2; D is perhaps TRBD1 (6 bases). This CDR3 spans 15 amino acids. CDR1 and CDR2 from the germline V gene are MNHEY and SMNVEV (reference sequence). The CDR3 sequence is CASSLSAGGAYGYTF. CDR3 coding DNA: TGTGCCAGCAGCTTATCCGCGGGGGGGGCCTATGGCTACACCTTC.

This clonotype has at least ten counts. This chain links TRBV20-1 with TRBJ2-7; tentatively, D is TRBD1 or TRBD2 (6 bases each). The V and J ends lost 1 base and 0 bases respectively, with 10 bases between them. This CDR3 has 14 amino acids. Per the germline V gene, CDR1 is DFQATT and CDR2 is SNEGSKA (reference sequence). This chain's CDR3 is CSARVGGISYEQYF. The DNA for the CDR3 is TGCAGTGCTAGAGTCGGGGGCATCTCCTACGAGCAGTACTTC.

This clonotype was seen many times. CDR3 loop: CASSLTAQGVDYGYTF. Here the CDR3 DNA reads TGCGCCAGCAGCTTGACCGCACAGGGGGTTGATTATGGCTACACCTTC. The chain recombines TRBV5-1 with TRBJ1-2, with 8 bases identical to TRBD1. CDR1 is SGHRS, CDR2 YFSETQ, per germline. The CDR3 length is 16 residues. The junction had 10 bases not matched to a gene; V was cut back by 1 base and J by 5 bases.

In the case of this clonotype: A much larger clone lies a single base off, so this may be a read error. The rearrangement uses TRBV28 and TRBJ2-7; D is possibly TRBD2 (5 bases). The V gene's germline CDR1 is MDHEN and CDR2 SYDVKM. This CDR3 has 13 amino acids. The chain's CDR3 is CASSLGRRYEQSF. DNA for the CDR3: TGTGCCAGCAGTTTAGGGAGACGCTACGAGCAGTCCTTC. Combining the CDR3 with reference TRBV28 and TRBJ2-7 gives the whole variable domain DVKVTQSSRYLVKRTGEKVFLECVQDMDHENMFWYRQDPGLGLRLIYFSYDVKMKEKGDIPEGYSVSREKKERFSLILESASTNQTSMYLCASSLGRRYEQSFGPGTRLTVT.

This clonotype was recorded once. V gene TRBV12-3 or TRBV12-4 combines with J gene TRBJ1-2, with TRBD1 matching 8 bases. Losses at the gene ends were 6 bases for V and 8 bases for J; bases not matched to a gene: 11. The CDR3 is made up of 14 amino acids. CDR3 nucleotides: TGTGCCAGCAGCCCGAACATCAGGGGGCTAGGCTACACCTTC. Translating gives CASSPNIRGLGYTF.

This clonotype was detected ten times or more. V gene TRBV6-5 combines with J gene TRBJ2-7; D possibly corresponds to TRBD2 (7 bases). The ends were cut back, 6 bases at V and 1 base at J, with 13 bases in the middle. Germline V gene sequence: CDR1 MNHEY, CDR2 SVGAGI. This CDR3 has 14 residues. CDR3 nucleotides: TGTGCCAGCAGCCGGGGAGGGGGGTCCTACGAGCAGTACTTC. Translating it yields CASSRGGGSYEQYF.

This clonotype appeared many times. The gene calls are TRBV20-1 and TRBJ1-2, with a weak D call TRBD1 (5 bases). This CDR3 comprises 10 residues. Trimming took off 5 bases at V and 8 bases at J, with 9 bases between the two ends. CDR1 and CDR2 (germline): DFQATT, SNEGSKA (reference sequence). The DNA of the CDR3 is TGCAGTGCTCTCCGGGGGGGCTACACCTTC. Amino acids: CSALRGGYTF.

This clonotype appeared many times. The chain couples TRBV12-3 or TRBV12-4 to TRBJ1-5; D is undetermined. V dropped 2 bases and J dropped 5 bases, with 10 bases sitting between them. The CDR3 has 14 residues. The DNA for the CDR3 is TGTGCCAGCAGTTTAACGGCAGCGGATCAGCCCCAGCATTTT. It yields the protein CASSLTAADQPQHF.

In regard to this clonotype: A junction boundary mismatches the germline segment, possibly from a read error. The J gene is TRBJ2-2, the V gene TRBV19, with D perhaps TRBD1 (6 bases). The germline CDR1 and CDR2 sequences are LNHDA and SQIVND (reference sequence). The CDR3 sequence is 15 residues long. The CDR3 protein is CASSKTGTNNGELFF. CDR3 DNA: TGTGCCAGTAGTAAGACAGGTACCAACAACGGGGAGCTGTTTTTT.

This clonotype was found many times. One end of the junction does not line up with germline, which may come from a read error. The CDR3 reads CASSSDLAGGETQYF. The CDR3 DNA sequence: TGTGCCAGCAGCTCCGACCTAGCGGGAGGCGAGACCCAGTACTTT. This chain links TRBV27 with TRBJ2-5; 11 bases fit TRBD2. The CDR3 is 15 residues long. From germline, CDR1 is MNHEY and CDR2 SMNVEV (reference sequence).

This clonotype has at least ten counts. This rearrangement joins TRBV11-2 to TRBJ2-7; D uncertain. V lost 7 bases to trimming and J lost 6 bases, with 13 bases between them. The CDR3 is 12 residues long. CDR1 is SGHAT and CDR2 is FQNNGV in the germline V gene. CDR3 loop: CASNQPGLEQYF. DNA of the CDR3: TGTGCCAGCAACCAACCGGGTCTCGAGCAGTACTTC.

The chain couples TRBV15 to TRBJ2-5; D unclear. V was clipped by 3 bases and J by 1 base, with 9 bases between them. Germline-derived CDR1 and CDR2 are LNHNV and YYDKDF (reference sequence). This CDR3 has 14 amino acids. The CDR3 sequence is CATSRRRGQETQYF. The CDR3 nucleotides are TGTGCCACCAGCAGGAGACGAGGCCAAGAGACCCAGTACTTC. Full variable domain (outside the CDR3, taken from reference TRBV15 and TRBJ2-5): DAMVIQNPRYQVTQFGKPVTLSCSQTLNHNVMYWYQQKSSQAPKLLFHYYDKDFNNEADTPDNFQSRRPNTSFCFLDIRSPGLGDTAMYLCATSRRRGQETQYFGPGTRLLVL.

This clonotype was found many times. CDR3 residues: CASTQGYNSPLHF. CDR3 nucleotides: TGTGCCAGCACCCAGGGATATAATTCACCCCTCCACTTT. This chain uses TRBV7-9 with TRBJ1-6, with D perhaps matching TRBD1 (5 bases). The CDR3 length is 13 residues. Germline CDR1 SEHNR, CDR2 FQNEAQ (reference sequence). The germline V and J ends were trimmed by 7 bases and 4 bases, with 8 bases remaining between them.

With regard to this clonotype: One junction end disagrees with the germline gene, perhaps due to a read error. This chain's CDR3 is CASGELRNTEASF. DNA of the CDR3: TGTGCCAGCGGAGAATTACGGAACACTGAAGCTTCCTTT. The chain couples TRBV6-1 to TRBJ1-1; D gene unclear. Germline V gene data show CDR1 as MNHNS and CDR2 as SASEGT. The CDR3 is 13 residues long.

This clonotype was recorded many times. The chain combines TRBV6-1 with TRBJ2-7; TRBD2 aligns across 7 bases. The length of the CDR3 is 12 residues. The germline V gene encodes CDR1 MNHNS and CDR2 SASEGT. V was clipped by 8 bases and J by 2 bases; unmatched bases: 3. The CDR3 reads CASGGSPYEQYF. CDR3 sequence (DNA): TGTGCCAGCGGCGGGAGTCCCTACGAGCAGTACTTC.

The chain combines TRBV6-2 or TRBV6-3 with TRBJ2-7; 14 nucleotides match TRBD2. The V segment lost 10 bases and the J segment 5 bases; nucleotides outside the gene matches: 7. The V gene's germline CDR1 is MNHEY and CDR2 SVGEGT. The CDR3 loop spans 14 amino acids. This CDR3 is CATWGLAGVHEQYF. CDR3 bases: TGTGCCACATGGGGACTAGCGGGAGTTCACGAGCAGTACTTC.

The rearrangement joins TRBV5-1 to TRBJ2-5; TRBD2 matches at 9 bases. Germline V gene data show CDR1 as SGHRS and CDR2 as YFSETQ. V lost 5 bases and J lost 5; bases outside the gene matches: 7. The CDR3 is made up of 14 amino acids. The CDR3 reads CASSPSGVGETQYF. The CDR3 region has the DNA TGCGCCAGCAGTCCTAGCGGGGTGGGGGAGACCCAGTACTTC.